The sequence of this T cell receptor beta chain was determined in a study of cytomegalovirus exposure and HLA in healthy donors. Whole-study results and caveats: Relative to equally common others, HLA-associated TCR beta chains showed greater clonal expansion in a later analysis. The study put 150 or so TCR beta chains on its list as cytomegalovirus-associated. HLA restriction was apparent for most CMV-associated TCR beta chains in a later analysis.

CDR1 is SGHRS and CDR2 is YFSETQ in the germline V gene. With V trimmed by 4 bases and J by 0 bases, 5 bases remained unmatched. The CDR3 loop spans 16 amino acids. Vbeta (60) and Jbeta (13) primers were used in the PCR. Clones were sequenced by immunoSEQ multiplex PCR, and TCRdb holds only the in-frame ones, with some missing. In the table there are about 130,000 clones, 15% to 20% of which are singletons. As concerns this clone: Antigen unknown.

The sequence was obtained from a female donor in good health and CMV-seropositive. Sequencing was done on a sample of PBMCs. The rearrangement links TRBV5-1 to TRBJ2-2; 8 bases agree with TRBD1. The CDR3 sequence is CASSRGQGANTGELFF. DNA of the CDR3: TGCGCCAGCAGCCGAGGACAGGGCGCGAACACCGGGGAGCTGTTTTTT.